The 7 T cell receptor beta chains reported below all come from one sample, sequenced in a study of technical replicates of blood from a handful of donors. The data were produced by immunoSEQ multiplex PCR, yet TCRdb's version contains in-frame clones alone and is incomplete. The table lists about 64,000 clones, around 88% of them singletons. The source material was PBMCs. The origin of the receptors is a human donor in good health. Some clones in this sample may be carry-over from other donors' samples.

J is TRBJ1-1 and V is TRBV11-2; TRBD1 is a possible D gene (6 bases). CDR1 is SGHAT and CDR2 is FQNNGV in the germline V gene. This CDR3 contains 14 residues. The V end was cut by 4 bases, the J end by 4 bases, with 13 bases between. The CDR3 coding sequence is TGTGCCAGCAGCTCACAGGGTGCGGGCACTGAAGCTTTCTTT. As protein: CASSSQGAGTEAFF. Supplemented by reference TRBV11-2 and TRBJ1-1, the full variable domain reads EAGVAQSPRYKIIEKRQSVAFWCNPISGHATLYWYQQILGQGPKLLIQFQNNGVVDDSQLPKDRFSAERLKGVDSTLKIQPAKLEDSAVYLCASSSQGAGTEAFFGQGTRLTVV.

This rearrangement joins TRBV10-3 to TRBJ2-2; D may be TRBD2 (6 bases). The CDR3 is 16 residues long. CDR1 is ENHRY, CDR2 SYGVKD, per germline. V was pared by 6 bases and J by 6 bases, with 20 bases between. CDR3 coding DNA: TGTGCCATCAGCCAGCTGACTAGTAAAAGTCCCGGGGAGCTGTTTTTT. Its protein is CAISQLTSKSPGELFF.

The rearrangement joins TRBV7-7 to TRBJ2-6; TRBD2 agrees at 8 bases. V lost 5 bases to trimming and J lost 4 bases; unmatched junction nucleotides: 1. CDR1 is SSHAT and CDR2 is FNYEAQ in the germline V gene (reference sequence). The CDR3 consists of 14 residues. CDR3 DNA: TGTGCCAGCAGCCCGGGAGGGGGGGCCAACGTCCTGACTTTC. Its translation is CASSPGGGANVLTF.

The gene calls are TRBV27 and TRBJ2-3; TRBD2 agrees at 7 bases. CDR3 length: 18 residues. CDR1 MNHEY and CDR2 SMNVEV come from the germline V gene (reference sequence). Losses at the gene ends were 8 bases for V and 3 bases for J; bases not matched to a gene: 20. The CDR3 DNA reads as TGTGCCAGCCTTAGGACCCAGACGGCGGGAGAGAGAACAGATACGCAGTATTTT. Its translation: CASLRTQTAGERTDTQYF.

V usage is TRBV6-4 and J usage is TRBJ2-7, with D possibly TRBD2 on 5 matching bases. This CDR3 is 17 amino acids long. Trimming cost V 3 bases and J 2 bases, with 20 bases left between them. Germline V gene data show CDR1 as MRHNA and CDR2 as SNTAGT. The DNA for the CDR3 is TGTGCCAGCAGTGATCGGGGTCTAGGTGAATTAGCCTACGAGCAGTACTTC. This encodes CASSDRGLGELAYEQYF.

This chain joins TRBV25-1 and TRBJ2-1, with TRBD1 matching over 7 bases. J gave up 2 bases and V 7 bases, and 5 bases lay outside the gene matches. The CDR3 sequence is 14 residues long. Germline V lookup: CDR1 MGHDK, CDR2 SYGVNS. CDR3 protein: CASKTTGPYNEQFF. The CDR3 coding sequence is TGTGCCAGCAAAACGACAGGGCCCTACAATGAGCAGTTCTTC.

The V call is TRBV19, the J call TRBJ2-7; TRBD1 agrees at 10 bases. This CDR3 region has 13 residues. The germline gives CDR1 LNHDA, CDR2 SQIVND (reference sequence). This chain's CDR3 is CASWGQGSYEQYF. The CDR3 nucleotides are TGTGCTTCGTGGGGACAGGGGTCCTACGAGCAGTACTTC.